Listed here are 26 T cell receptor beta chains from one sample, sequenced in a study of neurological immune-mediated disorders (dated by TCRdb to between 2018 and 2021). The library came from 5' RACE. Reads for this sample came from an Illumina HiSeq 2500. TCRdb cleaned the public reads at Q25 with fastp, built clones with MiXCR and kept in-frame beta chains. When rows share a CDR3 protein, they turn into one entry using the most common DNA and genes. The sample has about 120,000 distinct CDR3 sequences on record, more than 2.5% of them singletons. The ten largest clones add up to roughly 1.3% of the sample. The sample taken for sequencing was PBMCs. Every receptor here comes from a woman in her 30s with multiple sclerosis.

At least ten counts were recorded for this clonotype. The genes are TRBV3-1 and TRBJ2-1; either TRBD1 or TRBD2 may fit D (5 bases each). The germline CDR1 and CDR2 sequences are LGHDT and YNNKEL (reference sequence). This CDR3 spans 16 amino acids. The V and J ends lost 4 bases and 0 bases respectively, with 13 bases between them. The CDR3 coding sequence is TGTGCCAGCAGCCGGGACGGACACAGCTCCTACAATGAGCAGTTCTTC. Translated: CASSRDGHSSYNEQFF.

This clonotype was observed many times. The genes are TRBV5-6 and TRBJ2-1, with a weak D call TRBD1 (6 bases). The CDR3 is 13 residues long. V lost 4 bases and J 4 bases, leaving 9 bases between the germline ends. CDR1 and CDR2 from the germline V gene are SGHDT and YYEEEE. The CDR3 nucleotides read TGTGCCAGCAGCCAAACAGGGTACAATGAGCAGTTCTTC. Translated, it gives CASSQTGYNEQFF.

This clonotype has a count of ten or more. The genes are TRBV3-1 and TRBJ2-7; D possibly corresponds to TRBD1 (6 bases). Germline values: CDR1 LGHDT, CDR2 YNNKEL (reference sequence). There are 15 residues in the CDR3. V was pared by 4 bases and J by 3 bases, with 16 bases between. The CDR3 region has the DNA TGTGCCAGCAGCCCCCCAGGACAGTTTTACTACGAGCAGTACTTC. Translation gives CASSPPGQFYYEQYF.

This clonotype was counted ten times or more. This chain uses TRBV20-1 with TRBJ2-1; no clear D gene. Germline CDR1 and CDR2: DFQATT and SNEGSKA (reference sequence). V gave up 0 bases and J gave up 3 bases, with 9 bases separating them. CDR3 length equals 14 residues. The CDR3 region is CSARDRAYYNEQFF. Here the CDR3 DNA reads TGCAGTGCTAGAGATCGGGCCTACTACAATGAGCAGTTCTTC.

The chain links TRBV7-9 to TRBJ1-1; D unresolved. The CDR3 has 15 residues. V gave up 3 bases and J gave up 2 bases, with 13 bases separating them. CDR1 and CDR2 from the germline V gene are SEHNR and FQNEAQ (reference sequence). The CDR3 loop reads CASSFEMRLNTEAFF. In DNA form, the CDR3 reads TGTGCCAGCAGCTTCGAGATGCGCTTAAACACTGAAGCTTTCTTT.

This chain links TRBV6-5 with TRBJ2-1; D remains ambiguous. Germline V CDR1 and CDR2: MNHEY, SVGAGI. This CDR3 contains 16 residues. Trimming removed 5 bases from V and 0 bases from J, with 14 bases in between. CDR3 in amino acids: CASSTLGHSSYNEQFF. DNA of the CDR3: TGTGCCAGCAGTACCCTCGGCCATAGCTCCTACAATGAGCAGTTCTTC.

This clonotype was detected ten times or more. The V and J genes are TRBV5-1 and TRBJ2-7, with a weak D call TRBD1 (6 bases). V was pared by 0 bases and J by 3 bases, with 10 bases between. The CDR3 is made up of 14 amino acids. Germline lookup yields CDR1 SGHRS and CDR2 YFSETQ. Here the CDR3 reads CASSLDGTHYEQYF. The CDR3 DNA is TGCGCCAGCAGCTTGGATGGGACACACTACGAGCAGTACTTC.

This clonotype was found many times. The gene calls are TRBV12-3 or TRBV12-4 and TRBJ2-1, with 9 bases that match TRBD1. The CDR3 sequence is 14 residues long. Trimming removed 5 bases from V and 10 bases from J; junction bases left unmatched: 9. Written as DNA, the CDR3 is TGTGCCAGCAGTCCCGACAGGGGGTTTCTCGAGCAGTTCTTC. This codes for CASSPDRGFLEQFF.

This clonotype was seen repeatedly, ten times or more. The chain combines TRBV12-3 or TRBV12-4 with TRBJ1-5, with TRBD1 as a possible D gene (5 bases). The CDR3 consists of 16 residues. V lost 1 base and J 6 bases, leaving 16 bases between the germline ends. The CDR3 sequence: CASSLERTGGGQPQHF. CDR3 sequence (DNA): TGTGCCAGCAGTTTAGAGAGGACTGGGGGAGGTCAGCCCCAGCATTTT.

The table lists this clonotype with a few counts. For the CDR3, the DNA is TGTGCCAGCAGCACGCCCGGGAAAGAGACCCAGTACTTC. This translates into CASSTPGKETQYF. The chain is built from TRBV5-5 and TRBJ2-5; perhaps TRBD2 as D (5 bases). CDR3 length equals 13 residues. Germline CDR1 is SGHKS and CDR2 is YYEKEE (reference sequence). The ends were cut back, 4 bases at V and 3 bases at J, with 10 bases in the middle.

This clonotype was observed at least ten times. This chain uses TRBV12-3 or TRBV12-4 with TRBJ1-3; maybe TRBD1 (5 bases). V dropped 6 bases and J dropped 2 bases, with 14 bases sitting between them. The CDR3 runs to 15 residues. CDR3 nucleotide sequence: TGTGCCAGCAGCTCGCCGGCAGGGACTGGAAACACCATATATTTT. It encodes CASSSPAGTGNTIYF.

This clonotype was picked up many times. The chain combines TRBV20-1 with TRBJ1-1; D remains unclear. CDR1 DFQATT and CDR2 SNEGSKA come from the germline V gene (reference sequence). CDR3 size: 8 residues. Trimming removed 1 base from V and 10 bases from J, with 1 base in between. The CDR3 reads CSARGAFF. The CDR3 coding sequence is TGCAGTGCTAGAGGAGCTTTCTTT.

This clonotype was counted many times. J is TRBJ1-2 and V is TRBV20-1; tentatively, D is TRBD1 (5 bases). This CDR3 region has 12 residues. Germline V CDR1 and CDR2: DFQATT, SNEGSKA (reference sequence). V shed 3 bases and J shed 6 bases, with 11 bases lying between them. The CDR3 reads CSARGLSDGYTF. The CDR3 nucleotides read TGCAGTGCTAGGGGGCTTTCGGATGGCTACACCTTC.

This sequence joins TRBV20-1 and TRBJ2-1; D might be TRBD2 (5 bases). Germline assignment: CDR1 DFQATT and CDR2 SNEGSKA (reference sequence). The V and J ends lost 3 bases and 0 bases respectively, with 12 bases between them. The length of the CDR3 is 15 residues. This CDR3 reads CSARSRGSSYNEQFF. In DNA form, the CDR3 reads TGCAGTGCTAGGAGTCGGGGAAGCTCCTACAATGAGCAGTTCTTC.

This clonotype has ten or more counts. V usage is TRBV5-1 and J usage is TRBJ2-7; 11 bases are shared with TRBD2. With 3 bases clipped from V and 1 base from J, the junction kept 12 bases outside the gene matches. There are 18 residues in the CDR3. In germline, CDR1 is SGHRS, CDR2 YFSETQ. The CDR3 DNA reads as TGCGCCAGCAGCTCCTTCGTGGTGGGGACTAGCGGATCCTACGAGCAGTACTTC. Translated: CASSSFVVGTSGSYEQYF.

This clonotype was recorded at least ten times. The chain has TRBV6-5 and TRBJ1-4, with 8 bases fitting TRBD1. Per the germline V gene, CDR1 is MNHEY and CDR2 is SVGAGI. The CDR3 is 15 residues long. V gave up 2 bases and J gave up 8 bases; unmatched junction bases: 7. The chain's CDR3 is CASSYGQGVGEKLFF. DNA for the CDR3: TGTGCCAGCAGTTACGGACAGGGAGTAGGCGAAAAACTGTTTTTT.

There are many counts of this clonotype. The rearrangement uses TRBV24-1 and TRBJ1-1; D is ambiguous. Germline V lookup: CDR1 KGHDR, CDR2 SFDVKD. The V end was cut by 1 base, the J end by 3 bases, with 11 bases between. This CDR3 comprises 15 residues. Written as DNA, the CDR3 is TGTGCCACCAGTGATTTCGGCAGGCTAGACACTGAAGCTTTCTTT. This codes for CATSDFGRLDTEAFF.

The chain joins TRBV3-1 to TRBJ2-1, with D possibly matching TRBD2 (6 bases). Trimming removed 0 bases from V and 3 bases from J, with 12 bases in between. Germline-derived CDR1 and CDR2 are LGHDT and YNNKEL (reference sequence). The CDR3 is made up of 16 amino acids. As DNA, the CDR3 is TGTGCCAGCAGCCAAGAGGTACTAGCCGGCTACAATGAGCAGTTCTTC. Protein product: CASSQEVLAGYNEQFF.

This clonotype came up many times. This chain links TRBV7-2 with TRBJ2-2, with no clear D. CDR1 and CDR2 (germline): SGHTA, FQGNSA. The CDR3 is 13 residues long. The V end lost 5 bases, the J end lost 6 bases, and 10 bases lay between the germline ends. The CDR3 DNA is TGTGCCAGCAGCACACCTAGGCCCGGGGAGCTGTTTTTT. It yields the protein CASSTPRPGELFF.

At least ten counts were recorded for this clonotype. This chain joins TRBV6-6 and TRBJ1-5, with D perhaps matching TRBD1 (5 bases). Germline values: CDR1 MNHNY, CDR2 SVGAGI (reference sequence). V was clipped by 6 bases and J by 4 bases, with 16 bases between them. This CDR3 contains 15 residues. The CDR3 bases are TGTGCCAGCAGACTCTCCGGGACGGAGAATCAGCCCCAGCATTTT. This codes for CASRLSGTENQPQHF.

This clonotype came up many times. The V gene is TRBV27, the J gene TRBJ2-7, with TRBD2 matching 7 bases. Looked up from germline, CDR1 is MNHEY and CDR2 is SMNVEV (reference sequence). J lost 4 bases, V lost 6 bases, and 6 bases had no gene match. This CDR3 is 13 amino acids long. The CDR3 coding sequence is TGTGCCAGCAGGGCGGGAGAAGAGTACGAGCAGTACTTC. Its translation: CASRAGEEYEQYF.

This clonotype has only a few counts. This sequence joins TRBV20-1 and TRBJ2-7, with D maybe TRBD1 (6 bases). Trimming cost V 4 bases and J 5 bases, with 12 bases left between them. The CDR3 has 12 amino acids. The V gene's germline CDR1 is DFQATT and CDR2 SNEGSKA (reference sequence). This CDR3 reads CSATKGGNEQYF. The CDR3 DNA sequence: TGCAGTGCTACCAAAGGGGGTAACGAGCAGTACTTC.

This clonotype was seen at least ten times. The V and J genes are TRBV7-6 and TRBJ1-1, with D perhaps TRBD1 (5 bases). V was shortened by 1 base and J by 5 bases, with 14 bases between the two germline ends. The CDR3 has 15 amino acids. Germline loops: CDR1 SGHVS, CDR2 FNYEAQ. The CDR3 reads CASSLGGWGRTEAFF. DNA of the CDR3: TGTGCCAGCAGCTTAGGGGGCTGGGGTCGGACTGAAGCTTTCTTT.

This clonotype was counted many times. This chain uses TRBV15 with TRBJ2-5, with TRBD2 matching over 7 bases. Germline CDR1 reads LNHNV; CDR2 reads YYDKDF (reference sequence). This CDR3 is built from 17 residues. V trimming: 0 bases; J trimming: 4 bases; junction bases outside the gene matches: 11. The CDR3 coding sequence is TGTGCCACCAGCAGAGAAAAACAACTAGCGTTCGGAGAGACCCAGTACTTC. Protein sequence: CATSREKQLAFGETQYF.

The chain has TRBV14 and TRBJ1-1; the match to TRBD1 covers 8 bases. V dropped 4 bases and J dropped 4; count of bases not matched to a gene: 8. Germline values: CDR1 SGHDN, CDR2 FVKESK. The CDR3 spans 15 residues. The CDR3 DNA sequence: TGTGCCAGCAGCCTCCGGACAGGGCAGAGCACTGAAGCTTTCTTT. Translation: CASSLRTGQSTEAFF.

This chain links TRBV5-1 with TRBJ1-1; D is ambiguous. CDR1 and CDR2 from the germline V gene are SGHRS and YFSETQ. The CDR3 runs to 15 residues. The germline V and J ends were trimmed by 4 bases and 3 bases, with 16 bases remaining between them. CDR3 loop: CASSGRSRGDTEAFF. CDR3 coding DNA: TGCGCCAGCAGCGGTCGCTCCCGCGGGGACACTGAAGCTTTCTTT. Supplemented by reference TRBV5-1 and TRBJ1-1, the full variable domain reads KAGVTQTPRYLIKTRGQQVTLSCSPISGHRSVSWYQQTPGQGLQFLFEYFSETQRNKGNFPGRFSGRQFSNSRSEMNVSTLELGDSALYLCASSGRSRGDTEAFFGQGTRLTVV.